This T cell receptor (beta chain) was identified in a study of cytomegalovirus exposure and HLA in healthy donors. Measured with immunoSEQ multiplex PCR; TCRdb has only the in-frame clones, and not every one. Among 100,000 to 150,000 clones listed, roughly 95% were seen once. V shed 6 bases, J shed 7 bases, and the junction held 1 base outside the gene matches. The CDR3 spans 14 residues. CDR1 and CDR2 from the germline V gene are SEHNR and FQNEAQ (reference sequence). The genes are TRBV7-9 and TRBJ2-2; 14 nucleotides agree with TRBD2. The sequence was collected from a man younger than 35 in good health and CMV-seronegative. Sequences were obtained from PBMCs. The CDR3 is CASRGLAGDGELFF. The CDR3 nucleotides read TGTGCCAGCAGGGGACTAGCGGGGGACGGGGAGCTGTTTTTT. Together with reference TRBV7-9 and TRBJ2-2, the CDR3 gives the full variable domain: DTGVSQNPRHKITKRGQNVTFRCDPISEHNRLYWYRQTLGQGPEFLTYFQNEAQLEKSRLLSDRFSAERPKGSFSTLEIQRTEQGDSAMYLCASRGLAGDGELFFGEGSRLTVL.